This TCR beta chain was documented in a study of early T cells in non-severe SARS-CoV-2 infection. Study information: Chains were not paired, and sequencing was done on bulk RNA from unsorted whole blood. Findings and limits, study-wide: Matching against VDJdb likely underestimated virus-specific expansions, favoring anti-spike CD8.

The TCR library protocol was used to attach unique molecular identifiers. These identifiers were attached to individual cDNA molecules. TCRdb used MiXCR to reprocess the 5' RACE reads, holding one entry per CDR3 protein. The sample includes 100,000 to 120,000 distinct CDR3 sequences, about 12% of them seen just once. The germline V and J ends were trimmed by 3 bases and 2 bases, with 13 bases remaining between them. CDR3 length: 15 amino acids. CDR1 is LNHNV, CDR2 YYDKDF, per germline (reference sequence). This clonotype was observed at least ten times. Its antigen is not known. The origin of this receptor is an adult who was a healthcare worker with PCR-confirmed SARS-CoV-2 infection or an uninfected control (not recorded which). The chain links TRBV15 to TRBJ2-5; either TRBD1 or TRBD2 may fit D (6 bases each). The material was whole blood, obtained at baseline. The CDR3 DNA follows: TGTGCCACCAGCAGGGTGGGGGGCAATCAAGAGACCCAGTACTTC. Residues: CATSRVGGNQETQYF.